This T cell receptor (beta chain) was captured in a study of graft-versus-host responses after intestinal transplantation. TCRdb's table, derived via immunoSEQ multiplex PCR, lists solely in-frame clones and lacks some. Here the sample spans around 110,000 clones, around nine tenths being singletons. With respect to this clone: Its antigen is as yet unknown.

This receptor was identified in a human donor who was the organ donor for an intestinal transplant. Material: unstimulated CD4+ T cells sorted from spleen or lymph node cells, obtained before transplant.

The CDR3 here is CASSQSFGGLTGELFF. The CDR3 coding sequence is TGTGCCAGCAGCCAGAGTTTTGGGGGGCTCACCGGGGAGCTGTTTTTT. The chain is built from TRBV4-2 and TRBJ2-2; D tentatively fits TRBD1 or TRBD2 (6 bases each). The CDR3 is 16 residues long. V lost 3 bases, J lost 4 bases, and 15 bases lay in between. CDR1 is LGHNA and CDR2 is YNFKEQ in the germline V gene.